These T cell receptor beta chains were read from a single sample in a study of response to subunit inactivated influenza vaccine. TCRdb analysed the RT-PCR reads with MiXCR anew, one entry per CDR3 protein. The top ten hold around 2.8% of the sample, which has just under 550,000 distinct CDR3 sequences, under 25% seen once. These data were also filed under a second study, of T cells expressing NK-cell markers.

Sequenced here: CD4+ T cells sorted from PBMCs, sampled 12 days after vaccination. These receptors were collected from a man aged 45-65 years who received an inactivated influenza vaccine. Each CDR3 is given without its conserved first and last residue.

V gene	J gene	CDR3 protein
TRBV5-6	TRBJ2-1	ASSSLAGGPSNEQF
TRBV14	TRBJ2-1	ASSPGGASNEQF
TRBV29-1	TRBJ2-5	SAKPRHWETQY
TRBV25-1	TRBJ2-7	ASSDFGRGGPYEQY
TRBV24-1	TRBJ2-7	ATSDLDPPYEQY
TRBV12-3/TRBV12-4	TRBJ2-3	ASTAGARADTQY
TRBV15	TRBJ1-3	ATSWAGIAGNTIY
TRBV5-1	TRBJ2-1	ASSLNGRDHNEQF
TRBV6-1	TRBJ2-7	ASRRLYEQY
TRBV12-3/TRBV12-4	TRBJ2-7	ASSLTRDRGLLTYEQY
TRBV7-2	TRBJ2-5	ASSLVAQGSETQY
TRBV20-1	TRBJ1-2	SARRRGSGYGYT
TRBV5-5	TRBJ2-7	ASSLGSDRSYEQY
TRBV4-2	TRBJ2-2	ASSQDQAADTGAGELF
TRBV7-8	TRBJ1-1	ASSLAGGWMNTEAF
TRBV5-1	TRBJ1-1	ASSFGSGSATEAF
TRBV27	TRBJ2-3	ASGRDTQY
TRBV27	TRBJ2-3	ASSGRGVLSTDTQY
TRBV4-3	TRBJ1-5	ASSQDPQSAQH
TRBV12-3/TRBV12-4	TRBJ2-2	ASSLVSGIGTGELF
TRBV24-1	TRBJ2-1	ATSDLASATYNEQF
TRBV29-1	TRBJ2-1	SVGSGATFPSYNEQF
TRBV20-1	TRBJ2-7	SASTQGAGEQY
TRBV5-6	TRBJ2-1	ASSLVRTEQF
TRBV12-3/TRBV12-4	TRBJ2-2	ASSPSGGDTGELF